These 32 T cell receptor beta chains came from one sample sequenced in a study of PD-1 blockade in classical Hodgkin lymphoma (dated by TCRdb to the early 2020s). In the paper's terms, the time point label means: cycle 1 day 1 (C1D1), immediately before nivolumab initiation. Every trial patient had relapsed following autologous stem cell transplantation, and prior brentuximab vedotin exposure was what differed among cohorts A, B and C. To prepare the library, the immunoSEQ multiplex PCR assay was applied. The source is immuneACCESS, and TCRdb retained only in-frame sequences with V and J called. Part of the clones is not carried over; for the studies checked, unresolved V genes explain less than half of this, and the remainder is unexplained. This sample holds about 100,000 clones; approximately 83% were observed only once. The ten largest clones take up less than 15% of the sample. Sequencing was performed on peripheral blood mononuclear cells (PBMCs), taken at baseline. These receptors were taken from a human donor with classical Hodgkin lymphoma.

The DNA of the CDR3 is TGTGCCAGCAGCTTAAGTCGGGGGGGCTATGGCTACACCTTC. Encoded protein: CASSLSRGGYGYTF. This rearrangement joins TRBV7-2 to TRBJ1-2; tentative D call: TRBD1 (5 bases). V was shortened by 2 bases and J by 4 bases, with 11 bases between the two germline ends. Germline V lookup: CDR1 SGHTA, CDR2 FQGNSA. The CDR3 sequence is 14 residues long.

This clone appeared a single time. The rearrangement links TRBV7-2 to TRBJ1-3; D is uncertain. The CDR3 sequence is 15 residues long. V lost 4 bases to trimming and J lost 2 bases, with 12 bases between them. Germline V gene sequence: CDR1 SGHTA, CDR2 FQGNSA. CDR3 DNA sequence: TGTGCCAGCAGCTCCTACCCTCTGGCTGGAAACACCATATATTTT. Encoded protein: CASSSYPLAGNTIYF.

The gene calls are TRBV2 and TRBJ2-3; 11 bases align to TRBD1. V trimming: 5 bases; J trimming: 5 bases; junction bases outside the gene matches: 3. The CDR3 is 14 amino acids. CDR1 SNHLY and CDR2 FYNNEI come from the germline V gene. The CDR3, as DNA: TGTGCCAGCAGTAAGGGACAGGGGGTAGATACGCAGTATTTT. Translating it yields CASSKGQGVDTQYF.

The chain employs TRBV10-2 and TRBJ2-7; D remains unclear. The germline gives CDR1 WSHSY, CDR2 SAAADI. Trimming stripped 4 bases from V and 6 bases from J, with 7 bases between. This CDR3 contains 11 residues. CDR3 nucleotides: TGCGCCAGCAGTGGAGTGTTCGAGCAGTACTTC. It codes for CASSGVFEQYF.

The chain couples TRBV18 to TRBJ2-7, with 7 bases identical to TRBD1. Unmatched junction bases numbered 7, after V lost 3 bases and J lost 5 bases. This CDR3 comprises 14 residues. Looked up from germline, CDR1 is KGHSH and CDR2 is LQKENI. The CDR3, as DNA: TGTGCCAGCTCACCCAAGACAGGGAGCGACGAGCAGTACTTC. This encodes CASSPKTGSDEQYF.

This clone has a handful of counts. This chain joins TRBV6-6 and TRBJ2-2; D might be TRBD2 (6 bases). The CDR3 extends over 16 amino acids. V was clipped by 6 bases and J by 7 bases, with 21 bases between them. Per the germline V gene, CDR1 is MNHNY and CDR2 is SVGAGI (reference sequence). In DNA form, the CDR3 reads TGTGCCAGCAGACCCACCATGGGCGGGATAATCGGGGAGCTGTTTTTT. Protein: CASRPTMGGIIGELFF.

The chain employs TRBV4-2 and TRBJ2-5; TRBD2 matches 12 bases. The length of the CDR3 is 18 residues. Germline V gene lookup returns CDR1 LGHNA and CDR2 YNFKEQ. V was pared by 2 bases and J by 0 bases, with 7 bases of the junction left unmatched. CDR3 loop: CASSQRASGRGDQETQYF. DNA of the CDR3: TGTGCCAGCAGCCAAAGGGCTAGCGGGAGGGGGGACCAAGAGACCCAGTACTTC.

The gene calls are TRBV5-8 and TRBJ1-5; 7 bases align to TRBD1. The CDR3 runs 14 residues. Germline CDR1 and CDR2: SGHTS and YDEGEE. With 1 base clipped from V and 2 bases from J, the junction kept 0 bases outside the gene matches. The CDR3 region has the DNA TGTGCCAGCAGCTTGACAGGGGGCAATCAGCCCCAGCATTTT. Translation: CASSLTGGNQPQHF.

The CDR3, as DNA: TGCGCCAGCAGGCCATTCGGGACGGGCCCTAGCTCCTACGAGCAGTACTTC. This codes for CASRPFGTGPSSYEQYF. The rearrangement joins TRBV10-2 to TRBJ2-7; either TRBD1 or TRBD2 may fit D (5 bases each). This CDR3 has 17 residues. V gave up 6 bases and J gave up 0 bases, with 21 bases separating them. Germline V CDR1 and CDR2: WSHSY, SAAADI.

This clone has more than one count but fewer than ten. The chain carries TRBV7-2 and TRBJ2-7, with 9 bases that match TRBD2. V shed 6 bases and J 2 bases; nucleotides not matched to a gene: 5. The CDR3 is made up of 14 amino acids. Germline values: CDR1 SGHTA, CDR2 FQGNSA. Here the CDR3 DNA reads TGTGCCAGCAGGGGGGCGGGAGGGGCCTACGAGCAGTACTTC. Translating gives CASRGAGGAYEQYF. Together with reference TRBV7-2 and TRBJ2-7, the CDR3 gives the full variable domain: GAGVSQSPSNKVTEKGKDVELRCDPISGHTALYWYRQSLGQGLEFLIYFQGNSAPDKSGLPSDRFSAERTGGSVSTLTIQRTQQEDSAVYLCASRGAGGAYEQYFGPGTRLTVT.

The rearrangement links TRBV19 to TRBJ1-5; a possible D gene is TRBD1 (6 bases). The length of the CDR3 is 12 residues. Germline V gene lookup returns CDR1 LNHDA and CDR2 SQIVND (reference sequence). Here the CDR3 DNA reads TGTAGTGCGAACAGGGACAATCAGCCCCAGCATTTT. This sequence encodes CSANRDNQPQHF.

The chain links TRBV28 to TRBJ1-1; possibly TRBD1 for D (5 bases). The CDR3 loop spans 14 amino acids. Germline values: CDR1 MDHEN, CDR2 SYDVKM. V was trimmed by 3 bases and J by 4 bases, leaving 12 bases between them. In DNA, the CDR3 is TGTGCCAGCAGTTTTGACGGGGCGGGCACTGAAGCTTTCTTT. Protein sequence: CASSFDGAGTEAFF.

This chain connects TRBV19 to TRBJ1-1; no clear D gene. Trimming took off 3 bases at V and 6 bases at J, with 11 bases between the two ends. The CDR3 contains 13 residues. CDR1 is LNHDA and CDR2 is SQIVND in the germline V gene (reference sequence). CDR3 nucleotides: TGTGCCAGTAGTATGGGCTACAGACCTGAAGCTTTCTTT. Protein sequence: CASSMGYRPEAFF.

This clone has more than one count but fewer than ten. The chain links TRBV6-1 to TRBJ1-5; D remains unclear. The CDR3 is made up of 16 amino acids. Between the trimmed V and J ends, which lost 2 bases and 5 bases, there was a span of 16 bases. CDR1 and CDR2 (germline): MNHNS, SASEGT. The CDR3 reads CASSERWGSYHQPQHF. CDR3 nucleotide sequence: TGTGCCAGCAGTGAACGTTGGGGATCTTACCATCAGCCCCAGCATTTT.

In this sample, this clone turned up a few times. The rearrangement joins TRBV30 to TRBJ2-1, with 16 bases fitting TRBD2. This CDR3 is 15 amino acids long. V lost 0 bases to trimming and J lost 11 bases; unmatched junction nucleotides: 4. The germline V gene encodes CDR1 GTSNPN and CDR2 SVGIG (reference sequence). Here the CDR3 reads CAWSVGLAGGPQQFF. CDR3 sequence (DNA): TGTGCCTGGAGTGTGGGACTAGCGGGAGGGCCACAGCAGTTCTTC.

V is TRBV11-2 and J is TRBJ2-1; no definite D call. The CDR3 spans 14 residues. Trimming left V 3 bases short and J 1 base short, with 7 bases between. CDR1 is SGHAT, CDR2 FQNNGV, per germline. The CDR3: CASSLTYSYNEQFF. CDR3 DNA: TGTGCCAGCAGCTTGACGTATTCCTACAATGAGCAGTTCTTC.

The chain couples TRBV28 to TRBJ1-6; 9 bases match TRBD1. The CDR3 runs 18 residues. Trimming removed 2 bases from V and 4 bases from J; junction bases left unmatched: 9. The germline CDR1 and CDR2 sequences are MDHEN and SYDVKM. CDR3 in amino acids: CASSLGPGTGMYNSPLHF. In DNA form, the CDR3 reads TGTGCCAGCAGTTTAGGCCCCGGGACAGGGATGTATAATTCACCCCTCCACTTT.

V usage is TRBV7-9 and J usage is TRBJ2-5; no clear D gene. The CDR3 length is 16 residues. Per the germline V gene, CDR1 is SEHNR and CDR2 is FQNEAQ (reference sequence). The V end lost 5 bases, the J end lost 0 bases, and 16 bases lay between the germline ends. CDR3 loop: CASSLRLAPNQETQYF. In nucleotides, the CDR3 is TGTGCCAGCAGCCTCCGACTGGCGCCGAACCAAGAGACCCAGTACTTC.

The chain joins TRBV5-4 to TRBJ1-2; 9 nucleotides line up with TRBD1. Germline V CDR1 and CDR2: SGHNT, YYREEE (reference sequence). CDR3 size: 14 residues. J lost 4 bases, V lost 7 bases, and 8 bases had no gene match. The CDR3 region is CASAQGADVYGYTF. In DNA form, the CDR3 reads TGTGCCAGCGCACAGGGGGCGGATGTCTATGGCTACACCTTC.

On this clone itself: The same CDR3 is also encoded by other DNA sequences in this sample. The chain joins TRBV18 to TRBJ1-1; the match to TRBD1 covers 8 bases. The CDR3 sequence is 17 residues long. V lost 3 bases, J lost 3 bases, and 12 bases stayed unmatched. The germline gives CDR1 KGHSH, CDR2 LQKENI. The CDR3 nucleotides read TGTGCCAGCTCACCCCTGGACAGGGTCGGCGGGTACACTGAAGCTTTCTTT. It encodes CASSPLDRVGGYTEAFF.

This clone occurred a few times. The chain uses TRBV19 and TRBJ2-7, with D maybe TRBD1 (5 bases). Germline lookup yields CDR1 LNHDA and CDR2 SQIVND (reference sequence). V shed 5 bases and J shed 0 bases, with 8 bases lying between them. The CDR3 has 13 residues. Here the CDR3 DNA reads TGTGCCAGTAGTCTGGGGCCCTCCTACGAGCAGTACTTC. It encodes CASSLGPSYEQYF. Drawing the rest from reference TRBV19 and TRBJ2-7, the complete variable domain is DGGITQSPKYLFRKEGQNVTLSCEQNLNHDAMYWYRQDPGQGLRLIYYSQIVNDFQKGDIAEGYSVSREKKESFPLTVTSAQKNPTAFYLCASSLGPSYEQYFGPGTRLTVT.

This sequence joins TRBV14 and TRBJ1-4; no definite D call. The CDR3 totals 13 residues. V lost 8 bases to trimming and J lost 4 bases, with 11 bases between them. The V gene's germline CDR1 is SGHDN and CDR2 FVKESK. The CDR3 loop reads CASRRGINEKLFF. CDR3 in DNA: TGTGCCAGCCGACGGGGTATTAATGAAAAACTGTTTTTT.

V usage is TRBV5-1 and J usage is TRBJ2-1, with 9 bases matching TRBD2. The ends lost 4 bases at V and 2 bases at J; junction bases unmatched: 7. The CDR3 is 16 residues long. Germline V gene data show CDR1 as SGHRS and CDR2 as YFSETQ. The CDR3 loop reads CASSADSGGTYNEQFF. The DNA for the CDR3 is TGCGCCAGCAGCGCGGACAGCGGGGGGACCTACAATGAGCAGTTCTTC.

This clone has a handful of counts. V and J are TRBV11-2 and TRBJ2-2; possible D gene TRBD2, 6 bases. V was cut by 5 bases and J by 6 bases, with 10 bases left in between. The CDR3 extends over 13 amino acids. From germline, CDR1 is SGHAT and CDR2 FQNNGV. The CDR3 loop is CASSPGLSGELFF. The CDR3 nucleotides read TGTGCCAGCAGCCCGGGACTCTCCGGGGAGCTGTTTTTT. Full variable domain (missing parts from reference TRBV11-2 and TRBJ2-2): EAGVAQSPRYKIIEKRQSVAFWCNPISGHATLYWYQQILGQGPKLLIQFQNNGVVDDSQLPKDRFSAERLKGVDSTLKIQPAKLEDSAVYLCASSPGLSGELFFGEGSRLTVL.

The chain combines TRBV5-5 with TRBJ2-3, with TRBD1 as a possible D gene (6 bases). The CDR3 totals 14 residues. Trimming removed 0 bases from V and 3 bases from J, with 8 bases in between. The V gene's germline CDR1 is SGHKS and CDR2 YYEKEE (reference sequence). CDR3 amino acids: CASSLVQGTDTQYF. The CDR3 coding sequence is TGTGCCAGCAGCTTGGTTCAGGGGACAGATACGCAGTATTTT.

V is TRBV29-1 and J is TRBJ2-3; 9 positions agree with TRBD2. Germline V CDR1 and CDR2: SQVTM, ANQGSEA. This CDR3 is 15 amino acids long. The V and J ends lost 7 bases and 2 bases, in that order; junction bases with no gene match: 10. DNA for the CDR3: TGCAGCGGCAAGGGCGGGAGGGCCTTCACAGATACGCAGTATTTT. Translating it yields CSGKGGRAFTDTQYF.

A note on this clone: Within the sample, other DNA sequences also encode this same CDR3. The chain links TRBV2 to TRBJ2-3; possibly TRBD2 for D (5 bases). The CDR3 runs to 14 residues. From germline, CDR1 is SNHLY and CDR2 FYNNEI. V dropped 4 bases and J dropped 0 bases, with 8 bases sitting between them. CDR3 sequence reads: CASSVRGSTDTQYF. CDR3 DNA: TGTGCCAGCAGTGTCCGGGGAAGCACAGATACGCAGTATTTT.

This clone was counted once. This chain connects TRBV6-1 to TRBJ2-7; TRBD1 agrees at 12 bases. The junction had 2 bases not matched to a gene; V was cut back by 8 bases and J by 0 bases. Germline CDR1 is MNHNS and CDR2 is SASEGT. The CDR3 is 14 amino acids. The CDR3 sequence is CASGTGGYSYEQYF. The DNA for the CDR3 is TGTGCCAGCGGGACAGGGGGCTACTCCTACGAGCAGTACTTC.

This clone has more than one count but fewer than ten. The V and J genes are TRBV19 and TRBJ2-1, with D unresolved. The V end lost 3 bases, the J end lost 7 bases, and 7 bases lay between the germline ends. Germline loops: CDR1 LNHDA, CDR2 SQIVND (reference sequence). The CDR3 loop spans 12 amino acids. The CDR3 here is CASSIRLNEQFF. The CDR3 DNA reads TGTGCCAGTAGTATTAGGTTAAATGAGCAGTTCTTC. Full variable domain (outside the CDR3, taken from reference TRBV19 and TRBJ2-1): DGGITQSPKYLFRKEGQNVTLSCEQNLNHDAMYWYRQDPGQGLRLIYYSQIVNDFQKGDIAEGYSVSREKKESFPLTVTSAQKNPTAFYLCASSIRLNEQFFGPGTRLTVL.

The rearrangement joins TRBV19 to TRBJ1-5; D gene uncertain. V gave up 1 base and J gave up 7 bases, with 14 bases separating them. The CDR3 spans 15 residues. The germline V gene has CDR1 LNHDA and CDR2 SQIVND (reference sequence). For the CDR3, the DNA is TGTGCCAGTAGTATAGTTGGCAGAACGCGACAGCCCCAGCATTTT. Translation gives CASSIVGRTRQPQHF.

This clone was seen a single time. V gene TRBV19 combines with J gene TRBJ2-4, with D unclear. In germline, CDR1 is LNHDA, CDR2 SQIVND (reference sequence). Trimming took 1 base from V and 7 from J, leaving 11 bases between them. The CDR3 contains 14 residues. The CDR3 coding sequence is TGTGCCAGTAGTATAGTGGTCCCTGGGAACATTCAGTACTTC. Its protein is CASSIVVPGNIQYF.

The chain recombines TRBV9 with TRBJ2-1; 9 nucleotides line up with TRBD2. V was clipped by 3 bases and J by 10 bases; unmatched bases: 8. Germline V gives CDR1 SGDLS, CDR2 YYNGEE. The CDR3 is 14 residues long. The CDR3 DNA reads TGTGCCAGCAGCGCCGGTAGCGGGAGTGGCGAGCAGTTCTTC. As protein: CASSAGSGSGEQFF. The whole variable domain, remainder taken from reference TRBV9 and TRBJ2-1, is DSGVTQTPKHLITATGQRVTLRCSPRSGDLSVYWYQQSLDQGLQFLIQYYNGEERAKGNILERFSAQQFPDLHSELNLSSLELGDSALYFCASSAGSGSGEQFFGPGTRLTVL.